This T cell receptor beta chain was found in a study of blood T cell repertoires in COVID-19. Germline V gene lookup returns CDR1 MNHEY and CDR2 SVGAGI. This CDR3 contains 14 residues. V lost 6 bases, J lost 7 bases, and 18 bases lay in between. Repertoires were generated with immunoSEQ multiplex PCR, while TCRdb's copy carries only in-frame clones and drops some. Seen here are approximately 300,000 clones, just under 90% observed once, and the top ten hold roughly 3.9%. The source of this sequence is a woman aged 40 to 50 with acute or convalescent COVID-19. J is TRBJ1-2 and V is TRBV6-5; the D gene is possibly TRBD1 (6 bases). The sample was peripheral blood. The CDR3 coding sequence is TGTGCCAGCAGGGTGAATTGGGGGCGAACTGGCTACACCTTC. It yields the protein CASRVNWGRTGYTF.